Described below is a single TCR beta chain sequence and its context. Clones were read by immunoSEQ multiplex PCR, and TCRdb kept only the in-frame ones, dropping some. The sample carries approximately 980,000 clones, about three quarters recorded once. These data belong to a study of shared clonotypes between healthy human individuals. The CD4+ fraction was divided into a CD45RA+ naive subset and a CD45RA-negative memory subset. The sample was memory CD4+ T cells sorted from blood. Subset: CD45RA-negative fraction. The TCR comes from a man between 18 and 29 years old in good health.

The CDR3 here is CASSSGQLNEKLFF. The CDR3 DNA reads TGTGCCAGCAGTTCAGGGCAACTTAATGAAAAACTGTTTTTT. This chain links TRBV9 with TRBJ1-4; maybe TRBD1 (5 bases). Looked up from germline, CDR1 is SGDLS and CDR2 is YYNGEE. The CDR3 totals 14 residues. Trimming took off 5 bases at V and 4 bases at J, with 12 bases between the two ends.